The count of the clone carrying this TCR beta chain is one. This sample stems from a study of blood T cell repertoires in COVID-19. About the research overall: Specimens from acute and convalescent COVID-19 originated in the United States, Italy and Spain.

V lost 5 bases to trimming and J lost 7 bases; unmatched junction nucleotides: 23. The CDR3 extends over 21 amino acids. From germline, CDR1 is SGHTA and CDR2 FQGTGA. TCRdb keeps only in-frame clones here, not all; method: immunoSEQ multiplex PCR. The sample carries around 110,000 clones, about four fifths recorded once. The chain employs TRBV7-3 and TRBJ2-1; 13 bases line up with TRBD2. The sequencing input was peripheral blood. The receptor was isolated from a man aged 55-75 years with active or convalescent COVID-19. The CDR3 is CASSPRTSGSGVGGEGNEQFF. The CDR3 DNA reads as TGTGCCAGCAGCCCCCGGACTAGCGGGAGTGGAGTGGGAGGGGAGGGGAATGAGCAGTTCTTC.